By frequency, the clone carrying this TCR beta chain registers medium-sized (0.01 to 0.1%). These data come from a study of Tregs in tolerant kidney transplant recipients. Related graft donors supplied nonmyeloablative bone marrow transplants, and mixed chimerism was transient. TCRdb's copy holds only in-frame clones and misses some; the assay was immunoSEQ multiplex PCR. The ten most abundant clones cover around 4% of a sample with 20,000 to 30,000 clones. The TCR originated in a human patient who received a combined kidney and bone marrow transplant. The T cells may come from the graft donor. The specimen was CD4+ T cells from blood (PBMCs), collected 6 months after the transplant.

The CDR3 bases that were read are TGTGCCAGCAGTACGAGCCCCCCGAACACTGAA. Its protein product is CASSTSPPNTE. The complete CDR3 sequence is CASSTSPPNTEAFF. The chain couples TRBV2 to TRBJ1-1; D is unclear. The CDR3 end falls 3 residues outside the read, so it is completed with the germline J gene. Deletions cut 5 bases from V and 1 base from J, with 11 bases between. The CDR3 sequence is 14 residues long. Germline V CDR1 and CDR2: SNHLY, FYNNEI.